These 26 T cell receptor beta chains were all obtained from the same sample, sequenced in a study of beta chain features in type 1 diabetes. Overall study results and limits: All four CD4+ subsets of Type 1 diabetes patients contained TCRB CDR3s that were moderately but significantly shorter.

Every isolated RNA sample was fully reverse transcribed, so sequencing captured expressed TCRB transcripts. Some clones are missing from TCRdb's copy, which holds only in-frame ones; the method was immunoSEQ multiplex PCR. Counted here are 500,000 to 850,000 clones, about an eighth occurring once; the ten biggest clones make up approximately 0.043%. The antigens of these receptors remain unknown. The sequencing input was naive CD4+ T cells from blood. These receptors all come from a man aged 18-30 years with type 1 diabetes.

This clone was seen a handful of times. The chain links TRBV30 to TRBJ1-5, with D hard to call. The CDR3 is 12 amino acids. V gave up 0 bases and J gave up 8 bases, with 8 bases separating them. CDR1 is GTSNPN, CDR2 SVGIG, per germline (reference sequence). In DNA form, the CDR3 reads TGTGCCTGGAGTGTAATCGGTGAGCCCCAGCATTTT. Protein: CAWSVIGEPQHF.

The J gene is TRBJ2-1, the V gene TRBV27; no definite D call. The V gene lost 4 bases and the J gene lost 0 bases, with 7 bases spanning the gap. In germline, CDR1 is MNHEY, CDR2 SMNVEV (reference sequence). CDR3 length: 14 amino acids. The CDR3 is CASSSTSSYNEQFF. The CDR3 coding sequence is TGTGCCAGCAGTTCGACAAGCTCCTACAATGAGCAGTTCTTC.

This clone has a handful of counts. The rearrangement joins TRBV28 to TRBJ2-1; D is unclear. The CDR3 runs to 14 residues. Germline V gives CDR1 MDHEN, CDR2 SYDVKM. V was shortened by 6 bases and J by 7 bases, with 16 bases between the two germline ends. The CDR3 bases are TGTGCCAGCAGCGTCCAGATGCAGGTGAATGAGCAGTTCTTC. Translated: CASSVQMQVNEQFF.

The chain employs TRBV11-2 and TRBJ2-6; unclear D gene. Trimming cost V 2 bases and J 2 bases, with 10 bases left between them. CDR1 SGHAT and CDR2 FQNNGV come from the germline V gene. There are 16 residues in the CDR3. Here the CDR3 DNA reads TGTGCCAGCAGCTTAAGGGCCCTCCCTGGGGCCAACGTCCTGACTTTC. It specifies CASSLRALPGANVLTF.

This clone occurred a few times. This chain connects TRBV19 to TRBJ2-2; 12 bases line up with TRBD2. CDR3 length equals 17 residues. V was pared by 3 bases and J by 0 bases, with 2 bases of the junction left unmatched. Germline V CDR1 and CDR2: LNHDA, SQIVND (reference sequence). The DNA for the CDR3 is TGTGCCAGTAGTATGCCTAGCGGGAGGGCGAACACCGGGGAGCTGTTTTTT. Its translation is CASSMPSGRANTGELFF.

This clone showed up just a few times. The rearrangement uses TRBV29-1 and TRBJ2-1; D is perhaps TRBD1 (6 bases). V lost 6 bases to trimming and J lost 4 bases, with 19 bases between them. CDR3 length: 15 residues. Germline loops: CDR1 SQVTM, CDR2 ANQGSEA. CDR3 sequence (DNA): TGCAGCGTAGGGACATCAGGGTTGGGATACAATGAGCAGTTCTTC. Translated, it gives CSVGTSGLGYNEQFF.

The chain couples TRBV7-2 to TRBJ2-3, with 10 bases lining up with TRBD1. CDR1 and CDR2 from the germline V gene are SGHTA and FQGNSA. V shed 8 bases and J 7 bases; nucleotides not matched to a gene: 9. The CDR3 consists of 14 residues. For the CDR3, the DNA is TGTGCCAGCCTTTGGGGGACAGGGGCAAATACGCAGTATTTT. Protein: CASLWGTGANTQYF.

This clone came up a few times. V and J are TRBV29-1 and TRBJ2-3; TRBD2 aligns across 9 bases. The length of the CDR3 is 16 residues. Germline V lookup: CDR1 SQVTM, CDR2 ANQGSEA. V shed 2 bases, J shed 7 bases, and the junction held 13 bases outside the gene matches. CDR3 protein: CSVESSRREGPNTQYF. Here the CDR3 DNA reads TGCAGCGTTGAATCTTCTCGGCGGGAGGGCCCAAATACGCAGTATTTT.

V usage is TRBV19 and J usage is TRBJ1-5; D gene uncertain. Trimming took 5 bases from V and 6 from J, leaving 11 bases between them. This CDR3 has 13 residues. Germline CDR1 is LNHDA and CDR2 is SQIVND (reference sequence). CDR3 region: CASSEDGSQPQHF. The DNA of the CDR3 is TGTGCCAGTAGTGAGGACGGTAGTCAGCCCCAGCATTTT. Using reference TRBV19 and TRBJ1-5 for the parts outside the CDR3, the full variable domain is DGGITQSPKYLFRKEGQNVTLSCEQNLNHDAMYWYRQDPGQGLRLIYYSQIVNDFQKGDIAEGYSVSREKKESFPLTVTSAQKNPTAFYLCASSEDGSQPQHFGDGTRLSIL.

This clone was counted a few times. In the same sample, other DNA sequences code for this CDR3. The V call is TRBV2, the J call TRBJ1-2; perhaps TRBD1 as D (5 bases). The germline V gene encodes CDR1 SNHLY and CDR2 FYNNEI. The CDR3 is made up of 13 amino acids. Trimming pared 1 base from V and 2 bases from J, leaving 5 bases between. The CDR3: CASSEGGNYGYTF. Here the CDR3 DNA reads TGTGCCAGCAGTGAAGGGGGCAACTATGGCTACACCTTC. The complete variable domain, with remaining parts taken from reference TRBV2 and TRBJ1-2, reads EPEVTQTPSHQVTQMGQEVILRCVPISNHLYFYWYRQILGQKVEFLVSFYNNEISEKSEIFDDQFSVERPDGSNFTLKIRSTKLEDSAMYFCASSEGGNYGYTFGSGTRLTVV.

As to this clone: The junction shows a germline mismatch at one end, possibly a read error. The V call is TRBV2, the J call TRBJ2-2; possibly TRBD1 or TRBD2 for D (5 bases each). The CDR3 sequence is 15 residues long. Germline assignment: CDR1 SNHLY and CDR2 FYNNEI. CDR3 sequence: CASCDRGTYTGELFF. The CDR3 bases are TGTGCCAGCTGTGACCGAGGGACCTACACCGGGGAGCTGTTTTTT.

The V gene is TRBV19, the J gene TRBJ2-1; 7 bases agree with TRBD2. The CDR3 consists of 13 residues. V trimming: 8 bases; J trimming: 11 bases; junction bases outside the gene matches: 12. Germline V gene lookup returns CDR1 LNHDA and CDR2 SQIVND (reference sequence). CDR3 in amino acids: CASRREGFGKQFF. For the CDR3, the DNA is TGTGCCAGTCGGAGGGAGGGCTTTGGGAAGCAGTTCTTC.

This chain uses TRBV19 with TRBJ2-5; maybe TRBD1 (6 bases). Deletions cut 3 bases from V and 1 base from J, with 15 bases between. There are 16 residues in the CDR3. Germline values: CDR1 LNHDA, CDR2 SQIVND (reference sequence). CDR3 in DNA: TGTGCCAGTAGTATTTTCGCAGGGGCTACCCAAGAGACCCAGTACTTC. Protein sequence: CASSIFAGATQETQYF.

V usage is TRBV23-1 and J usage is TRBJ2-7, with 7 bases fitting TRBD1. TRBV23-1 is an ORF, and what it does is uncertain. The CDR3 has 15 residues. Trimming cost V 2 bases and J 6 bases; bases outside gene matches: 10. The CDR3 bases are TGCGCCAGCAGTCAACACATAAAGGGGGCATCCGAGCAGTACTTC. Translation gives CASSQHIKGASEQYF.

This clone was detected a few times. CDR3 coding DNA: TGCGCCAGCAGCTTGCCCCCAGGGAGAACCGGGGCCAACGTCCTGACTTTC. It translates to CASSLPPGRTGANVLTF. J is TRBJ2-6 and V is TRBV5-1; D may be TRBD1 or TRBD2 (5 bases each). Germline V gene sequence: CDR1 SGHRS, CDR2 YFSETQ. V gave up 1 base and J gave up 4 bases, with 15 bases separating them. This CDR3 has 17 amino acids.

The chain combines TRBV28 with TRBJ2-7; either TRBD1 or TRBD2 may fit D (5 bases each). Germline V gene data show CDR1 as MDHEN and CDR2 as SYDVKM. The CDR3 contains 13 residues. V was shortened by 6 bases and J by 6 bases, with 15 bases between the two germline ends. In nucleotides, the CDR3 is TGTGCCAGCAGCCCCTATTGGGGGAGCGAGCAGTACTTC. Translation gives CASSPYWGSEQYF.

V and J are TRBV7-2 and TRBJ2-1, with 8 bases that match TRBD1. The CDR3 loop spans 14 amino acids. Unmatched junction bases numbered 4, after V lost 3 bases and J lost 6 bases. Germline assignment: CDR1 SGHTA and CDR2 FQGNSA. The CDR3 region is CASSFKDRVNEQFF. CDR3 nucleotide sequence: TGTGCCAGCAGCTTCAAGGACAGGGTCAATGAGCAGTTCTTC.

The rearrangement joins TRBV5-6 to TRBJ1-1; 7 nucleotides match TRBD1. Germline V gene sequence: CDR1 SGHDT, CDR2 YYEEEE. The CDR3 covers 14 residues. J lost 4 bases, V lost 6 bases, and 9 bases had no gene match. CDR3 bases: TGTGCCAGCACCCTGACAGGGTTCTTCACTGAAGCTTTCTTT. Translating it yields CASTLTGFFTEAFF. The whole variable domain, filled in from reference TRBV5-6 and TRBJ1-1, reads DAGVTQSPTHLIKTRGQQVTLRCSPKSGHDTVSWYQQALGQGPQFIFQYYEEEERQRGNFPDRFSGHQFPNYSSELNVNALLLGDSALYLCASTLTGFFTEAFFGQGTRLTVV.

The chain couples TRBV4-1 to TRBJ1-5; possibly TRBD1 for D (5 bases). The germline V gene encodes CDR1 MGHRA and CDR2 YSYEKL. Deletions cut 6 bases from V and 1 base from J, with 13 bases between. This CDR3 has 15 amino acids. CDR3 bases: TGCGCCAGCAGACATCGGGCAGGGAGCAATCAGCCCCAGCATTTT. Residues: CASRHRAGSNQPQHF.

The chain combines TRBV28 with TRBJ2-5; D is uncertain. The germline CDR1 and CDR2 sequences are MDHEN and SYDVKM. The CDR3 is made up of 16 amino acids. V was clipped by 3 bases and J by 4 bases, with 18 bases between them. In DNA form, the CDR3 reads TGTGCCAGCAGTTTGTCTGAAACACAAACCGGAGAGACCCAGTACTTC. This sequence encodes CASSLSETQTGETQYF. The full variable domain, its missing parts supplied by reference TRBV28 and TRBJ2-5, is DVKVTQSSRYLVKRTGEKVFLECVQDMDHENMFWYRQDPGLGLRLIYFSYDVKMKEKGDIPEGYSVSREKKERFSLILESASTNQTSMYLCASSLSETQTGETQYFGPGTRLLVL.

This chain connects TRBV30 to TRBJ2-5; 7 nucleotides align to TRBD1. Trimming cost V 0 bases and J 2 bases; bases outside gene matches: 6. CDR3 size: 15 residues. Germline loops: CDR1 GTSNPN, CDR2 SVGIG (reference sequence). CDR3 region: CAWSVIGGKQETQYF. As DNA, the CDR3 is TGTGCCTGGAGTGTAATAGGGGGCAAGCAAGAGACCCAGTACTTC. The full variable domain, in which reference TRBV30 and TRBJ2-5 provide the parts outside the CDR3, is SQTIHQWPATLVQPVGSPLSLECTVEGTSNPNLYWYRQAAGRGLQLLFYSVGIGQISSEVPQNLSASRPQDRQFILSSKKLLLSDSGFYLCAWSVIGGKQETQYFGPGTRLLVL.

The V call is TRBV12-2, the J call TRBJ2-3; the table's D gene call, TRBD1, was not cross checked with the DNA. TRBV12-2 corresponds to a pseudogene. The CDR3 length is 16 residues. The CDR3 protein is CASRLRYRPLTDTQYF. CDR3 DNA sequence: TGTGCAAGTCGCTTAAGATACAGACCGCTCACAGATACGCAGTATTTT.

This chain uses TRBV28 with TRBJ2-3; D is possibly TRBD1 (7 bases). Germline CDR1 and CDR2: MDHEN and SYDVKM. This CDR3 is 15 amino acids long. Trimming cost V 10 bases and J 4 bases, with 21 bases left between them. The CDR3 spells CATSRGTAGADTQYF. CDR3 DNA: TGTGCCACCTCCCGGGGGACAGCAGGTGCAGATACGCAGTATTTT.

V usage is TRBV6-6 and J usage is TRBJ2-3; D possibly corresponds to TRBD1 (6 bases). Per the germline V gene, CDR1 is MNHNY and CDR2 is SVGAGI (reference sequence). The length of the CDR3 is 15 residues. V lost 0 bases and J lost 2, with 9 bases in between. DNA of the CDR3: TGTGCCAGCAGTTACTCCGGGACACTCACAGATACGCAGTATTTT. It codes for CASSYSGTLTDTQYF.

V and J are TRBV5-1 and TRBJ2-2, with a possible D match to TRBD2 (5 bases). CDR3 length equals 17 residues. V was pared by 1 base and J by 3 bases, with 16 bases between. Germline CDR1 is SGHRS and CDR2 is YFSETQ. CDR3 nucleotide sequence: TGCGCCAGCAGCTTGAGGTCGGGAACCGTGGACACCGGGGAGCTGTTTTTT. It is translated as CASSLRSGTVDTGELFF. The full variable domain, with the rest looked up from reference TRBV5-1 and TRBJ2-2, is KAGVTQTPRYLIKTRGQQVTLSCSPISGHRSVSWYQQTPGQGLQFLFEYFSETQRNKGNFPGRFSGRQFSNSRSEMNVSTLELGDSALYLCASSLRSGTVDTGELFFGEGSRLTVL.

J is TRBJ1-2 and V is TRBV19; TRBD1 matches at 9 bases. CDR1 LNHDA and CDR2 SQIVND come from the germline V gene (reference sequence). Losses at the gene ends were 7 bases for V and 6 bases for J; bases not matched to a gene: 12. There are 15 residues in the CDR3. In nucleotides, the CDR3 is TGTGCCAGTACCCCTCCTCGGGACAGGGAAAATGGCTACACCTTC. Amino acids: CASTPPRDRENGYTF.